Each of the 6 T cell receptor beta chains below was sequenced from the same sample in a study of control samples from healthy donors and cancer patients (dated by TCRdb to 2020 to 2021). To prepare the library, the immunoSEQ multiplex PCR assay was applied. Drawn from immuneACCESS, this table holds only the in-frame rearrangements with V and J called that TCRdb kept. Clones are partly lost; checked studies trace under half to an unresolved V gene and leave the rest unexplained. The sample table lists roughly 120,000 clones, roughly 92% of them with a count of one. The biggest ten clones account for about 2.8% of the sample. Sequenced input: blood. The receptors originated from a man younger than 40 in good health.

V usage is TRBV4-1 and J usage is TRBJ2-1; D is perhaps TRBD2 (5 bases). CDR1 MGHRA and CDR2 YSYEKL come from the germline V gene. The CDR3 totals 16 residues. V lost 3 bases, J lost 7 bases, and 19 bases lay in between. Written as DNA, the CDR3 is TGCGCCAGCAGCCAGGAACCCGGACTCCCGTGGAATGAGCAGTTCTTC. It specifies CASSQEPGLPWNEQFF.

The V and J genes are TRBV11-2 and TRBJ2-3, with 11 bases fitting TRBD2. With V trimmed by 9 bases and J by 3 bases, 8 bases remained unmatched. CDR1 SGHAT and CDR2 FQNNGV come from the germline V gene. This CDR3 region has 15 residues. CDR3 nucleotide sequence: TGTGCCAGTGAGATAGCGGGGGGGCAGACAGATACGCAGTATTTT. Protein: CASEIAGGQTDTQYF.

CDR3 in DNA: TGTGCCAGCAGCGTAGTGGTTGGCGGAACTAACCAGTACTTC. It is translated as CASSVVVGGTNQYF. The chain combines TRBV9 with TRBJ2-5; no firm D call. The V and J ends lost 0 bases and 10 bases respectively, with 16 bases between them. CDR3 length: 14 amino acids. Germline lookup yields CDR1 SGDLS and CDR2 YYNGEE.

The rearrangement links TRBV18 to TRBJ1-5; D ambiguous. The V end lost 8 bases, the J end lost 7 bases, and 12 bases lay between the germline ends. CDR1 KGHSH and CDR2 LQKENI come from the germline V gene. This CDR3 spans 12 amino acids. For the CDR3, the DNA is TGTGCCAGCACCAGCGATGGCCAGCCCCAGCATTTT. Its translation: CASTSDGQPQHF. The full variable domain, rest sourced from reference TRBV18 and TRBJ1-5, is NAGVMQNPRHLVRRRGQEARLRCSPMKGHSHVYWYRQLPEEGLKFMVYLQKENIIDESGMPKERFSAEFPKEGPSILRIQQVVRGDSAAYFCASTSDGQPQHFGDGTRLSIL.

The genes are TRBV18 and TRBJ1-3; unclear D gene. This CDR3 is 17 amino acids long. V was shortened by 1 base and J by 0 bases, with 13 bases between the two germline ends. CDR1 is KGHSH, CDR2 LQKENI, per germline. CDR3 sequence (DNA): TGTGCCAGCTCACCACTGGTAGTAGCCGCCTCTGGAAACACCATATATTTT. Amino acid sequence: CASSPLVVAASGNTIYF. Full variable domain (outside the CDR3, taken from reference TRBV18 and TRBJ1-3): NAGVMQNPRHLVRRRGQEARLRCSPMKGHSHVYWYRQLPEEGLKFMVYLQKENIIDESGMPKERFSAEFPKEGPSILRIQQVVRGDSAAYFCASSPLVVAASGNTIYFGEGSWLTVV.

This chain links TRBV19 with TRBJ1-6; tentative D call: TRBD1 (6 bases). Trimming left V 4 bases short and J 5 bases short, with 15 bases between. CDR1 is LNHDA and CDR2 is SQIVND in the germline V gene (reference sequence). CDR3 length: 16 amino acids. The CDR3 bases are TGTGCCAGTAGTAGGACGTTACAGGGTAATAATTCACCCCTCCACTTT. Its protein product is CASSRTLQGNNSPLHF.